Below, 15 T cell receptor beta chains from the same sample are listed, as sequenced in a study of CD4 T cells in relation to SARS-CoV-2 and coronaviruses. Unexposed donor CD4+ T cells date from about 2011-2018, before the COVID-19 pandemic. The table came from immunoSEQ multiplex PCR; TCRdb's copy has only in-frame clones and leaves some out. The sample consists of around 65,000 clones, around 87% of them appearing once. The specimen sequenced was memory CD4+ T cells from PBMCs. These receptors were obtained from a human donor in good health.

The CDR3 is CASSFDRIQETQYF. In DNA, the CDR3 is TGCGCCAGCAGCTTCGACAGGATACAAGAGACCCAGTACTTC. The chain links TRBV5-1 to TRBJ2-5, with D maybe TRBD1 (6 bases). The CDR3 spans 14 residues. Germline V CDR1 and CDR2: SGHRS, YFSETQ. The V gene lost 2 bases and the J gene lost 2 bases, with 10 bases spanning the gap. The whole variable domain, remainder taken from reference TRBV5-1 and TRBJ2-5, is KAGVTQTPRYLIKTRGQQVTLSCSPISGHRSVSWYQQTPGQGLQFLFEYFSETQRNKGNFPGRFSGRQFSNSRSEMNVSTLELGDSALYLCASSFDRIQETQYFGPGTRLLVL.

The rearrangement uses TRBV19 and TRBJ2-2; no reliable D call. V shed 8 bases and J shed 4 bases, with 14 bases lying between them. Germline values: CDR1 LNHDA, CDR2 SQIVND (reference sequence). CDR3 size: 14 residues. CDR3 protein: CASGFSLFTGELFF. The CDR3 bases are TGTGCCAGTGGTTTCTCGTTATTCACCGGGGAGCTGTTTTTT. Filled out from reference TRBV19 and TRBJ2-2, the complete variable domain reads DGGITQSPKYLFRKEGQNVTLSCEQNLNHDAMYWYRQDPGQGLRLIYYSQIVNDFQKGDIAEGYSVSREKKESFPLTVTSAQKNPTAFYLCASGFSLFTGELFFGEGSRLTVL.

V gene TRBV6-1 combines with J gene TRBJ2-5, with D uncertain. The V gene's germline CDR1 is MNHNS and CDR2 SASEGT. CDR3 length equals 12 residues. Trimming took 0 bases from V and 5 from J, leaving 4 bases between them. For the CDR3, the DNA is TGTGCCAGCAGTGAAGCGCGTGAGACCCAGTACTTC. Translating gives CASSEARETQYF.

CDR3 DNA sequence: TGTGCCAGCAGCTTGGGACTGGGGGTGGACTACGAGCAGTACTTC. It yields the protein CASSLGLGVDYEQYF. The V gene is TRBV5-4, the J gene TRBJ2-7; D assignment may be TRBD1 or TRBD2 (5 bases each). In germline, CDR1 is SGHNT, CDR2 YYREEE (reference sequence). The CDR3 contains 15 residues. The germline V and J ends were trimmed by 0 bases and 3 bases, with 13 bases remaining between them.

The chain couples TRBV27 to TRBJ2-7, with 8 positions matching TRBD1. Unmatched junction bases numbered 10, after V lost 7 bases and J lost 5 bases. The CDR3 has 14 residues. The germline CDR1 and CDR2 sequences are MNHEY and SMNVEV (reference sequence). As DNA, the CDR3 is TGTGCCAGCACCCAAGGACAGGGATCCAACGAGCAGTACTTC. Translating gives CASTQGQGSNEQYF.

J is TRBJ1-1 and V is TRBV5-1, with 8 positions matching TRBD1. Germline CDR1 and CDR2: SGHRS and YFSETQ. With 1 base clipped from V and 4 bases from J, the junction kept 3 bases outside the gene matches. The CDR3 loop spans 14 amino acids. The CDR3 region has the DNA TGCGCCAGCAGCTTGACAGGGGGGACCACTGAAGCTTTCTTT. Protein product: CASSLTGGTTEAFF.

This chain connects TRBV2 to TRBJ2-3; 9 bases align to TRBD2. The CDR3 covers 14 residues. Germline lookup yields CDR1 SNHLY and CDR2 FYNNEI. V lost 8 bases to trimming and J lost 1 base; unmatched junction nucleotides: 4. CDR3 in DNA: TGTGCCAGCGTAGCGGGGGTGGGCACAGATACGCAGTATTTT. This encodes CASVAGVGTDTQYF. Full variable domain (outside the CDR3, taken from reference TRBV2 and TRBJ2-3): EPEVTQTPSHQVTQMGQEVILRCVPISNHLYFYWYRQILGQKVEFLVSFYNNEISEKSEIFDDQFSVERPDGSNFTLKIRSTKLEDSAMYFCASVAGVGTDTQYFGPGTRLTVL.

In its sample, this clone was seen a few times. V gene TRBV7-3 combines with J gene TRBJ2-7; D gene ambiguous. In germline, CDR1 is SGHTA, CDR2 FQGTGA. The V and J ends lost 0 bases and 6 bases respectively, with 9 bases between them. The CDR3 contains 13 residues. The CDR3 bases are TGTGCCAGCAGCTTAACGGCGGTCGGCGAGCAGTACTTC. Residues: CASSLTAVGEQYF.

The chain carries TRBV3-1 (or the pseudogene TRBV3-2) and TRBJ2-7; D possibly corresponds to TRBD1 (5 bases). This CDR3 has 14 residues. The germline gives CDR1 LGHDT, CDR2 YNNKEL (reference sequence). Trimming took 4 bases from V and 5 from J, leaving 15 bases between them. The CDR3 DNA sequence: TGTGCCAGCAGCCGACAGAACCCGCCCCACGAGCAGTACTTC. This sequence encodes CASSRQNPPHEQYF.

This clone was seen a single time. This chain links TRBV18 with TRBJ1-2; TRBD1 aligns across 8 bases. V lost 6 bases, J lost 4 bases, and 13 bases stayed unmatched. Germline-derived CDR1 and CDR2 are KGHSH and LQKENI. This CDR3 contains 16 residues. The CDR3 region is CASSHSGTGPSYGYTF. The CDR3, as DNA: TGTGCCAGCTCGCACTCCGGGACAGGTCCATCCTATGGCTACACCTTC.

The gene calls are TRBV7-3 and TRBJ2-1; 10 nucleotides match TRBD2. Trimming cost V 0 bases and J 10 bases; bases outside gene matches: 3. The CDR3 runs to 14 residues. Looked up from germline, CDR1 is SGHTA and CDR2 is FQGTGA. The CDR3 sequence is CASSLTASGGEQFF. In DNA, the CDR3 is TGTGCCAGCAGCTTAACGGCTAGCGGGGGAGAGCAGTTCTTC.

A few counts support this clone. V gene TRBV7-3 combines with J gene TRBJ2-5; 7 nucleotides agree with TRBD2. V lost 5 bases to trimming and J lost 5 bases; unmatched junction nucleotides: 8. The CDR3 is 14 residues long. Germline V gene data show CDR1 as SGHTA and CDR2 as FQGTGA. CDR3 region: CASSNSGTMETQYF. The CDR3 DNA sequence: TGTGCCAGCAGCAACTCGGGGACTATGGAGACCCAGTACTTC.

The genes are TRBV19 and TRBJ1-4, with TRBD1 matching over 8 bases. J lost 7 bases, V lost 9 bases, and 7 bases had no gene match. Germline CDR1 LNHDA, CDR2 SQIVND (reference sequence). This CDR3 comprises 13 residues. CDR3 amino acids: CASRTGNAEKLFF. Here the CDR3 DNA reads TGTGCCAGCAGGACAGGGAACGCTGAAAAACTGTTTTTT. The complete variable domain, with remaining parts taken from reference TRBV19 and TRBJ1-4, reads DGGITQSPKYLFRKEGQNVTLSCEQNLNHDAMYWYRQDPGQGLRLIYYSQIVNDFQKGDIAEGYSVSREKKESFPLTVTSAQKNPTAFYLCASRTGNAEKLFFGSGTQLSVL.

The chain is built from TRBV11-2 and TRBJ2-2, with 7 bases fitting TRBD2. Germline V gene sequence: CDR1 SGHAT, CDR2 FQNNGV. CDR3 length equals 17 residues. The V gene end was trimmed by 5 bases and the J gene end by 5 bases; junction bases not matched to a gene: 14. In DNA form, the CDR3 reads TGTGCCAGCAGCCCCCAGGTGGGGAGGGGACTTACCGGGGAGCTGTTTTTT. Protein sequence: CASSPQVGRGLTGELFF.

The gene calls are TRBV4-2 and TRBJ2-5, with TRBD2 as a possible D gene (5 bases). CDR1 is LGHNA, CDR2 YNFKEQ, per germline. The ends were cut back, 1 base at V and 5 bases at J, with 17 bases in the middle. The CDR3 has 16 residues. The CDR3 region is CASSQGGAAKWETQYF. The CDR3 DNA is TGTGCCAGCAGCCAAGGAGGAGCGGCCAAATGGGAGACCCAGTACTTC.